A selection of T cell receptor beta chains follows, all from one sample in a study of shared clonotypes between healthy human individuals. The repertoire was sequenced with immunoSEQ multiplex PCR; TCRdb's copy has only in-frame clones and lacks some. This sample has 170,000 or so clones, with about 66% found just once. Sequenced: memory CD4+ T cells sorted from blood. The receptors here all came from a man aged 25-45 years in good health. CDR3s include the opening cysteine and the closing phenylalanine or tryptophan. A D gene is named only where the DNA matches it firmly. Rows may omit the clone size; those that give it use once, few, many or a size class.

v_gene,abundance,d_gene,j_gene,CDR3aa,CDR3nt
TRBV5-1,.,.,TRBJ1-3,CASSSGPVGNTIYF,TGCGCCAGCAGCTCCGGTCCGGTCGGAAACACCATATATTTT
TRBV9,.,.,TRBJ2-5,CASSVGPTDETQYF,TGTGCCAGCAGCGTAGGTCCGACAGACGAGACCCAGTACTTC
TRBV7-9,.,.,TRBJ1-2,CASSPNTF,TGTGCCAGCAGCCCCAACACCTTC
TRBV28,.,.,TRBJ1-4,CASTGGPGRGEKLFF,TGTGCCAGCACTGGTGGACCAGGGAGAGGTGAAAAACTGTTTTTT
TRBV27,.,TRBD2,TRBJ2-1,CASSLAGVNEQFF,TGTGCCAGCAGCTTAGCGGGAGTCAATGAGCAGTTCTTC
TRBV9,.,TRBD2,TRBJ2-1,CASSDEGLAGKKHGTQGYNEQFF,TGTGCCAGCAGCGACGAGGGACTAGCGGGAAAGAAACACGGGACACAAGGCTACAATGAGCAGTTCTTC
TRBV6-1,.,TRBD1,TRBJ2-7,CASSEGAGGFSYEQYF,TGTGCCAGCAGTGAAGGAGCAGGGGGCTTTTCCTACGAGCAGTACTTC
TRBV7-2,many,.,TRBJ2-5,CASSLVLSEETQYF,TGTGCCAGCAGCTTAGTATTATCGGAAGAGACCCAGTACTTC
TRBV15,.,TRBD2,TRBJ2-1,CATSRPGTSGSNDEQFF,TGTGCCACCAGCAGGCCGGGGACTAGCGGGAGTAACGATGAGCAGTTCTTC
TRBV28,.,TRBD1,TRBJ1-5,CASSLRPTGSSNQPQHF,TGTGCCAGCAGTCTACGGCCGACAGGGTCGAGCAATCAGCCCCAGCATTTT
TRBV11-2,.,TRBD2,TRBJ2-7,CASSHGTSGLAYEQYF,TGTGCCAGCAGCCATGGGACTAGCGGGCTTGCTTACGAGCAGTACTTC
TRBV19,.,TRBD1,TRBJ1-1,CASSKRQGYVEAFF,TGTGCCAGTAGTAAACGACAGGGTTATGTGGAAGCTTTCTTT
TRBV2,.,TRBD2,TRBJ2-7,CASNPSGRDSVSEQYF,TGTGCCAGCAATCCTAGCGGGAGGGATTCGGTAAGCGAGCAGTACTTC
TRBV6-6,.,TRBD2,TRBJ2-5,CASSRAGGRSWETQYF,TGTGCCAGCAGTCGAGCGGGAGGGCGTTCGTGGGAGACCCAGTACTTC
TRBV2,few,.,TRBJ1-1,CASSGGVEAFF,TGTGCCAGCAGTGGGGGAGTCGAAGCTTTCTTT
TRBV7-9,few,.,TRBJ1-2,CASSWEVYGGYTF,TGTGCCAGCAGCTGGGAGGTTTACGGAGGCTACACCTTC
TRBV5-1,.,TRBD2,TRBJ2-1,CASRREISYNEQFF,TGCGCCAGCAGGCGGGAGATCTCCTACAATGAGCAGTTCTTC
TRBV6-1,.,.,TRBJ1-5,CASSELWLDTQHF,TGTGCCAGCAGTGAATTGTGGTTGGATACCCAGCATTTT
TRBV2,.,TRBD2,TRBJ2-3,CASSEWGTSHTESYSQGTDTQYF,TGTGCCAGCAGTGAATGGGGGACTAGCCACACGGAGTCCTATTCGCAGGGCACAGATACGCAGTATTTT
TRBV6-5,.,TRBD2,TRBJ2-3,CASRYSTSGDTQYF,TGTGCCAGCAGGTATTCGACTAGCGGCGATACGCAGTATTTT
TRBV4-2,.,TRBD1,TRBJ2-7,CASSPGQLYEQYF,TGTGCCAGCAGCCCGGGACAGCTCTACGAGCAGTACTTC
TRBV27,.,.,TRBJ1-5,CASSLSTGGRQPQHF,TGTGCCAGCAGTTTATCGACGGGGGGTAGGCAGCCCCAGCATTTT
TRBV5-6,few,TRBD2,TRBJ2-5,CASSSDERGGETQYF,TGTGCCAGCAGCAGTGACGAGCGGGGAGGGGAGACCCAGTACTTC
TRBV5-1,.,TRBD1,TRBJ2-3,CASSPTGSRSDTQYF,TGCGCCAGCAGCCCGACAGGGAGTCGGTCGGATACGCAGTATTTT
TRBV5-1,.,.,TRBJ2-7,CASSLETGRSGYEQYF,TGCGCCAGCAGCTTGGAAACGGGACGATCTGGGTACGAGCAGTACTTC
TRBV5-4,once,TRBD2,TRBJ2-7,CASSLGVAGDVYEQYF,TGTGCCAGCAGCTTGGGGGTAGCGGGAGACGTATACGAGCAGTACTTC
TRBV6-6,.,.,TRBJ2-3,CASSKPGTDTQYF,TGTGCCAGCAGTAAGCCGGGCACAGATACGCAGTATTTT
TRBV18,.,.,TRBJ2-1,CASSPPGGRYNEQFF,TGTGCCAGCTCACCACCGGGAGGCAGATACAATGAGCAGTTCTTC
TRBV10-2,.,.,TRBJ2-5,CASSENRETQYF,TGCGCCAGCTCCGAGAACAGGGAGACCCAGTACTTC
TRBV29-1,few,.,TRBJ2-6,CSVRDSGANVLTF,TGCAGCGTTCGCGACTCTGGGGCCAACGTCCTGACTTTC
TRBV19,.,.,TRBJ2-1,CASRPNTPGLSSYNEQFF,TGTGCCAGTAGACCTAATACTCCGGGACTGAGCTCCTACAATGAGCAGTTCTTC
TRBV4-1,.,.,TRBJ1-5,CASSQDPPAVQHF,TGCGCCAGCAGCCAAGATCCCCCGGCGGTCCAGCATTTT
TRBV6-1,.,.,TRBJ2-1,CASSEQAANSYNEQFF,TGTGCCAGCAGTGAACAAGCGGCAAACTCCTACAATGAGCAGTTCTTC
TRBV28,.,.,TRBJ2-7,CASSSWRSEQYF,TGTGCCAGCAGCTCCTGGAGGAGCGAGCAGTACTTC
TRBV7-2,.,.,TRBJ2-2,CASSFAGLSTGELFF,TGTGCCAGCAGCTTCGCGGGATTGAGCACCGGGGAGCTGTTTTTT
TRBV11-2,once,TRBD1,TRBJ2-7,CASSFRDRAKIAYEQYF,TGTGCCAGCAGCTTTCGGGACAGGGCTAAGATAGCCTACGAGCAGTACTTC